The clone carrying this T cell receptor beta chain occurred once. V shed 7 bases and J 7 bases; nucleotides not matched to a gene: 6. The CDR3 loop spans 11 amino acids. CDR1 and CDR2 (germline): DFQATT, SNEGSKA (reference sequence). This record comes from a study of blood T cell repertoires in COVID-19. Turning to the study itself: Sources were T cells, B-cell-depleted T cells, or PBMCs; the material itself was cDNA or gDNA.

Original processing methods: Reference gene primer amplification gave nucleated cell count estimates. Data came from immunoSEQ multiplex PCR; TCRdb stores just in-frame clones and leaves some out. V and J calls plus clone size are reproduced from that table; the DNA served to infer D and trimming. The profile shows about 120,000 clones, 70% to 90% of them singletons. The TCR was taken from a man aged 60 to 69 with acute or convalescent COVID-19. Sequencing used peripheral blood. This chain connects TRBV20-1 to TRBJ1-2; 7 bases are a match to TRBD1. DNA for the CDR3: TGCAGTGTTCAGGGGGTGGGTGGCTACACCTTC. Translation gives CSVQGVGGYTF.